A single sample gave rise to the 9 T cell receptor beta chains below, sequenced in a study of cytomegalovirus exposure and HLA in healthy donors. Assay used: immunoSEQ multiplex PCR; TCRdb lists only in-frame clones, some missing. The sample shows around 52,000 clones, over 85% of them seen only once. Material: PBMCs. Receptors originate from a woman aged 18-35 years in good health and CMV-seronegative.

V gene TRBV6-1 combines with J gene TRBJ2-3; 13 bases line up with TRBD2. The trim removed 10 bases at V and 2 bases at J, leaving 6 bases unmatched. The CDR3 extends over 15 amino acids. Germline CDR1 and CDR2: MNHNS and SASEGT. The CDR3 here is CATLGTSGDTDTQYF. DNA for the CDR3: TGTGCCACCCTCGGGACTAGCGGGGACACAGATACGCAGTATTTT.

The chain joins TRBV7-2 to TRBJ2-7; D is possibly TRBD2 (5 bases). CDR1 is SGHTA, CDR2 FQGNSA, per germline. Deletions cut 4 bases from V and 6 bases from J, with 7 bases between. The CDR3 totals 11 residues. The CDR3 DNA reads TGTGCCAGCAGCTGGCGGGCCGAGCAGTACTTC. Translation: CASSWRAEQYF.

The CDR3 here is CASRTTSGETRTDTQYF. In nucleotides, the CDR3 is TGTGCCAGCAGAACAACTAGCGGAGAAACCCGCACAGATACGCAGTATTTT. This chain joins TRBV2 and TRBJ2-3; TRBD2 aligns across 8 bases. Germline CDR1 SNHLY, CDR2 FYNNEI. Trimming at V came to 6 bases and at J to 1 base, leaving 12 bases not matched to a gene. CDR3 length equals 17 residues.

The gene calls are TRBV7-8 and TRBJ1-5, with D tentatively TRBD1 (6 bases). The CDR3 sequence is 13 residues long. Germline V CDR1 and CDR2: SGHVS, FQNEAQ. V was clipped by 2 bases and J by 5 bases, with 7 bases between them. For the CDR3, the DNA is TGTGCCAGCAGCTTATCAGGGGATCAGCCCCAGCATTTT. Its translation is CASSLSGDQPQHF.

V and J are TRBV6-1 and TRBJ2-5; tentatively, D is TRBD1 (6 bases). CDR1 MNHNS and CDR2 SASEGT come from the germline V gene. Trimming removed 6 bases from V and 3 bases from J, with 17 bases in between. This CDR3 region has 15 residues. CDR3 protein: CASRLLWGREETQYF. In DNA, the CDR3 is TGTGCCAGCAGACTACTTTGGGGGCGTGAAGAGACCCAGTACTTC.

The chain combines TRBV9 with TRBJ1-1, with D possibly being TRBD1 (6 bases). V was clipped by 4 bases and J by 3 bases, with 10 bases between them. This CDR3 has 13 residues. Per the germline V gene, CDR1 is SGDLS and CDR2 is YYNGEE. CDR3 sequence (DNA): TGTGCCAGCAGCAAGGACAGCTACACTGAAGCTTTCTTT. It translates to CASSKDSYTEAFF.

The genes are TRBV5-1 and TRBJ2-5, with 7 bases aligning to TRBD1. The CDR3 sequence is 18 residues long. Germline V gene lookup returns CDR1 SGHRS and CDR2 YFSETQ. The junction had 17 bases not matched to a gene; V was cut back by 1 base and J by 5 bases. CDR3 sequence (DNA): TGCGCCAGCAGCTTGTTGGCGGTCAGGGCAGGGGGTCCGGAGACCCAGTACTTC. Amino acid sequence: CASSLLAVRAGGPETQYF.

CDR3 DNA: TGTGCCAGCAGTTGGGACAGTCAATCGAACACCGGGGAGCTGTTTTTT. Amino acids: CASSWDSQSNTGELFF. This sequence joins TRBV9 and TRBJ2-2, with 7 bases that match TRBD1. This CDR3 is built from 16 residues. Germline values: CDR1 SGDLS, CDR2 YYNGEE. Losses at the gene ends were 5 bases for V and 0 bases for J; bases not matched to a gene: 7. The full variable domain, completed using reference TRBV9 and TRBJ2-2, is DSGVTQTPKHLITATGQRVTLRCSPRSGDLSVYWYQQSLDQGLQFLIQYYNGEERAKGNILERFSAQQFPDLHSELNLSSLELGDSALYFCASSWDSQSNTGELFFGEGSRLTVL.

Only one count was recorded for this clone. V and J are TRBV5-1 and TRBJ1-2; D call uncertain. V lost 4 bases and J lost 8, with 18 bases in between. This CDR3 is 14 amino acids long. CDR1 is SGHRS and CDR2 is YFSETQ in the germline V gene. For the CDR3, the DNA is TGCGCCAGCAGCCCCCGAGGCCCCCCATACGGCTACACCTTC. This codes for CASSPRGPPYGYTF.